The 30 T cell receptor beta chains presented below share a single source sample, sequenced in a study of regulatory T cells in long-lasting Graves disease. TCR beta libraries were built with iRepertoire HTBI primers and Arm-PCR of CDR3 regions. TCRdb ran MiXCR on the multiplex PCR reads and lists one entry per CDR3 protein. Among about 430,000 distinct CDR3 sequences listed, roughly a fifth were seen once. The time point denotes: persistent/refractory GD, antithyroid drugs over 5 years with positive TRAb. The authors made the TCR library using RNA they extracted from PBMCs. The material sequenced was peripheral blood mononuclear cells (PBMCs), taken when the disease was refractory, from a patient treated with antithyroid drugs. The receptors originated from a female donor with Graves disease.

The chain carries TRBV28 and TRBJ2-3; 8 bases line up with TRBD2. V dropped 10 bases and J dropped 4; count of bases not matched to a gene: 7. The CDR3 has 13 residues. Germline V CDR1 and CDR2: MDHEN, SYDVKM. CDR3 amino acids: CAIRREVSDTQYF. DNA of the CDR3: TGTGCCATCCGGCGGGAGGTCTCAGATACGCAGTATTTT.

This clonotype came up many times. V usage is TRBV7-8 and J usage is TRBJ2-5, with D possibly being TRBD1 (6 bases). The germline CDR1 and CDR2 sequences are SGHVS and FQNEAQ. This CDR3 has 14 amino acids. The V gene lost 4 bases and the J gene lost 4 bases, with 13 bases spanning the gap. CDR3 DNA sequence: TGTGCCAGCAGCTCCGTCCCAGGGGCAGAGACCCAGTACTTC. This encodes CASSSVPGAETQYF.

The DNA of the CDR3 is TGTGCCAGCAAAGAGGCAGGGACGACAGATACGCAGTATTTT. Translating gives CASKEAGTTDTQYF. The chain has TRBV28 and TRBJ2-3, with D perhaps being TRBD1 or TRBD2 (5 bases each). CDR1 is MDHEN and CDR2 is SYDVKM in the germline V gene. Trimming pared 7 bases from V and 3 bases from J, leaving 14 bases between. This CDR3 is 14 amino acids long.

The J gene is TRBJ2-3, the V gene TRBV2, with D unclear. The germline CDR1 and CDR2 sequences are SNHLY and FYNNEI. The CDR3 consists of 15 residues. Trimming pared 4 bases from V and 2 bases from J, leaving 13 bases between. The CDR3 coding sequence is TGTGCCAGCAGTGCTTTAGGGATTTACACAGATACGCAGTATTTT. Protein product: CASSALGIYTDTQYF.

This clonotype has only a few counts. The junction does not match germline at one end; this may be a read error. The chain links TRBV7-7 to TRBJ2-3; 8 nucleotides line up with TRBD2. This CDR3 region has 15 residues. Germline V gives CDR1 SSHAT, CDR2 FNYEAQ (reference sequence). The CDR3, as DNA: TGTGCTAGCAGCTCCACTAGCGGAGTCACAGATACGCAGTATTTT. This encodes CASSSTSGVTDTQYF.

This clonotype was counted at least ten times. This chain links TRBV11-2 with TRBJ1-2; D is perhaps TRBD1 (5 bases). Germline V lookup: CDR1 SGHAT, CDR2 FQNNGV. CDR3 size: 13 residues. V lost 4 bases and J lost 2, with 8 bases in between. The CDR3 DNA reads TGTGCCAGCAGCTCAGGGCTCAACTATGGCTACACCTTC. As protein: CASSSGLNYGYTF.

This clonotype was seen repeatedly, ten times or more. The chain combines TRBV3-1 with TRBJ1-2, with D possibly being TRBD1 (5 bases). Trimming pared 4 bases from V and 7 bases from J, leaving 10 bases between. The CDR3 is 12 residues long. Per the germline V gene, CDR1 is LGHDT and CDR2 is YNNKEL (reference sequence). For the CDR3, the DNA is TGTGCCAGCAGCCGCAGGGAAACTGGCTACACCTTC. Its translation: CASSRRETGYTF.

This clonotype was detected only a few times. The chain uses TRBV28 and TRBJ2-3; 12 nucleotides line up with TRBD2. CDR1 is MDHEN and CDR2 is SYDVKM in the germline V gene. V dropped 2 bases and J dropped 3; count of bases not matched to a gene: 3. The CDR3 totals 16 residues. CDR3 DNA: TGTGCCAGCAGTTTAGATCTAGCGGGAGGGACAGATACGCAGTATTTT. It yields the protein CASSLDLAGGTDTQYF.

This clonotype was seen repeatedly, ten times or more. The chain uses TRBV10-3 and TRBJ2-7; 10 bases align to TRBD1. CDR3 length: 15 residues. The ends lost 3 bases at V and 6 bases at J; junction bases unmatched: 8. CDR1 ENHRY and CDR2 SYGVKD come from the germline V gene. The CDR3, as DNA: TGTGCCATCAGTGACCCCAGACAGGGGGCGGCCGAGCAGTACTTC. Its translation is CAISDPRQGAAEQYF.

V and J are TRBV10-3 and TRBJ1-3; D is undetermined. In germline, CDR1 is ENHRY, CDR2 SYGVKD. The CDR3 covers 14 residues. V was pared by 3 bases and J by 0 bases, with 6 bases between. The CDR3 reads CAISDKVSGNTIYF. The DNA of the CDR3 is TGTGCCATCAGTGACAAGGTCTCTGGAAACACCATATATTTT.

This clonotype came up a few times. The CDR3 DNA is TGTGCCAGCAGCAAGGACTTCACAGATACGCAGTATTTT. Amino acids: CASSKDFTDTQYF. This chain links TRBV2 with TRBJ2-3; D perhaps matches TRBD2 (5 bases). This CDR3 has 13 amino acids. V lost 6 bases and J 2 bases, leaving 9 bases between the germline ends. The V gene's germline CDR1 is SNHLY and CDR2 FYNNEI.

V and J are TRBV28 and TRBJ2-1, with 11 positions matching TRBD2. Germline values: CDR1 MDHEN, CDR2 SYDVKM. The CDR3 runs 15 residues. Losses at the gene ends were 6 bases for V and 10 bases for J; bases not matched to a gene: 11. This CDR3 is CASRTSGTWGEEQFF. CDR3 coding DNA: TGTGCCAGCAGGACTAGCGGGACCTGGGGCGAAGAGCAGTTCTTC.

The chain uses TRBV5-1 and TRBJ2-3; no clear D. V lost 0 bases, J lost 4 bases, and 15 bases lay in between. The CDR3 loop spans 16 amino acids. Germline V CDR1 and CDR2: SGHRS, YFSETQ. CDR3 sequence: CASSLDLGRSADTQYF. In DNA, the CDR3 is TGCGCCAGCAGCTTGGATCTAGGCAGGAGCGCAGATACGCAGTATTTT.

There are a few counts of this clonotype. This chain joins TRBV6-2 or TRBV6-3 and TRBJ2-1; unclear D gene. Germline V gene lookup returns CDR1 MNHEY and CDR2 SVGEGT. The V end lost 4 bases, the J end lost 7 bases, and 8 bases lay between the germline ends. The CDR3 has 12 amino acids. The chain's CDR3 is CASSSSRNEQFF. The CDR3, as DNA: TGTGCCAGCAGTTCCTCAAGAAATGAGCAGTTCTTC.

This chain joins TRBV24-1 and TRBJ2-1; 8 bases line up with TRBD1. This CDR3 is built from 13 residues. Germline CDR1 KGHDR, CDR2 SFDVKD. This chain's CDR3 is CATGTGNYNEQFF. CDR3 DNA sequence: TGTGCAACCGGGACAGGTAACTACAATGAGCAGTTCTTC.

The chain uses TRBV2 and TRBJ2-3, with 12 nucleotides matching TRBD2. Losses at the gene ends were 5 bases for V and 0 bases for J; bases not matched to a gene: 3. The CDR3 is made up of 16 amino acids. Per the germline V gene, CDR1 is SNHLY and CDR2 is FYNNEI. CDR3 bases: TGTGCCAGCAGTCCCGGGACTAGCGGGAGCACAGATACGCAGTATTTT. Encoded protein: CASSPGTSGSTDTQYF.

The chain uses TRBV19 and TRBJ2-3; D gene unclear. This CDR3 has 13 amino acids. The V gene's germline CDR1 is LNHDA and CDR2 SQIVND (reference sequence). V lost 0 bases, J lost 8 bases, and 9 bases lay in between. CDR3 bases: TGTGCCAGTAGTATAGATCAAGGCGGTACGCAGTATTTT. Its translation: CASSIDQGGTQYF.

This clonotype was seen a handful of times. The V call is TRBV12-3 or TRBV12-4, the J call TRBJ2-1, with 14 bases that match TRBD2. This CDR3 spans 17 amino acids. Trimming removed 7 bases from V and 1 base from J; junction bases left unmatched: 6. The CDR3 here is CASTPGTSGSSYNEQFF. DNA for the CDR3: TGTGCCAGCACTCCCGGGACTAGCGGGAGTTCCTACAATGAGCAGTTCTTC.

The CDR3 nucleotides read TGTGCCAGCAGCTCCGTGATCGGGACAGCCTACGAGCAGTACTTC. Amino acids: CASSSVIGTAYEQYF. This sequence joins TRBV11-2 and TRBJ2-7; 7 bases fit TRBD1. The germline V gene has CDR1 SGHAT and CDR2 FQNNGV. The CDR3 runs 15 residues. After removal of 4 bases from V and 2 bases from J, the junction contained 8 bases not matched to a gene.

This clonotype was recorded a few times. J is TRBJ2-2 and V is TRBV3-1; 7 positions match TRBD2. Germline V CDR1 and CDR2: LGHDT, YNNKEL (reference sequence). V shed 3 bases and J 6 bases; nucleotides not matched to a gene: 10. There are 16 residues in the CDR3. CDR3 residues: CASSQRQSGIAGELFF. In nucleotides, the CDR3 is TGTGCCAGCAGCCAGAGACAGAGCGGGATCGCCGGGGAGCTGTTTTTT.

This clonotype was counted at least ten times. The CDR3 region is CSARDRQANTGELFF. The DNA for the CDR3 is TGCAGTGCTAGAGATCGGCAGGCGAACACCGGGGAGCTGTTTTTT. This rearrangement joins TRBV20-1 to TRBJ2-2; D unresolved. The CDR3 contains 15 residues. The germline gives CDR1 DFQATT, CDR2 SNEGSKA (reference sequence). Trimming removed 0 bases from V and 0 bases from J, with 8 bases in between.

This clonotype was seen many times. This sequence joins TRBV20-1 and TRBJ2-7; TRBD2 matches 7 bases. V was clipped by 0 bases and J by 1 base; unmatched bases: 12. The germline gives CDR1 DFQATT, CDR2 SNEGSKA (reference sequence). The CDR3 is made up of 17 amino acids. CDR3: CSARDLAGVPRSYEQYF. DNA of the CDR3: TGCAGTGCTAGAGATTTGGCGGGAGTCCCACGTTCCTACGAGCAGTACTTC.

The V call is TRBV11-2, the J call TRBJ2-7, with 10 positions matching TRBD1. The CDR3 contains 15 residues. The germline CDR1 and CDR2 sequences are SGHAT and FQNNGV. The ends lost 5 bases at V and 6 bases at J; junction bases unmatched: 10. Here the CDR3 DNA reads TGTGCCAGCAGCCCCCGGGACAGGGGAAACGTCGAGCAGTACTTC. This gives the protein CASSPRDRGNVEQYF. Drawing the rest from reference TRBV11-2 and TRBJ2-7, the complete variable domain is EAGVAQSPRYKIIEKRQSVAFWCNPISGHATLYWYQQILGQGPKLLIQFQNNGVVDDSQLPKDRFSAERLKGVDSTLKIQPAKLEDSAVYLCASSPRDRGNVEQYFGPGTRLTVT.

Many counts were recorded for this clonotype. V is TRBV28 and J is TRBJ2-7; tentatively, D is TRBD2 (5 bases). The V end was cut by 5 bases, the J end by 3 bases, with 11 bases between. CDR1 is MDHEN, CDR2 SYDVKM, per germline. There are 13 residues in the CDR3. For the CDR3, the DNA is TGTGCCAGCAGTCTGGATGGACTCTACGAGCAGTACTTC. It codes for CASSLDGLYEQYF.

About this clonotype: It may be a read error: a sequence one base away is much more abundant. J is TRBJ2-5 and V is TRBV7-9; TRBD1 matches 9 bases. CDR3 length: 14 residues. CDR1 is SEHNR and CDR2 is FQNEAQ in the germline V gene (reference sequence). The V and J ends lost 4 bases and 1 base, in that order; junction bases with no gene match: 1. CDR3 loop: CASSWDRAQETQYF. The CDR3 bases are TGTGCCAGCAGCTGGGACAGGGCCCAAGAGACCCAGTACTTC.

The rearrangement links TRBV7-9 to TRBJ2-1, with TRBD2 identical over 14 bases. Germline V gene sequence: CDR1 SEHNR, CDR2 FQNEAQ (reference sequence). V lost 5 bases, J lost 2 bases, and 2 bases stayed unmatched. The CDR3 extends over 16 amino acids. CDR3 sequence: CASSPTSGRAYNEQFF. The CDR3 region has the DNA TGTGCCAGCAGCCCGACTAGCGGGAGGGCCTACAATGAGCAGTTCTTC. Variable domain in full (rest from reference TRBV7-9 and TRBJ2-1): DTGVSQNPRHKITKRGQNVTFRCDPISEHNRLYWYRQTLGQGPEFLTYFQNEAQLEKSRLLSDRFSAERPKGSFSTLEIQRTEQGDSAMYLCASSPTSGRAYNEQFFGPGTRLTVL.

The V call is TRBV20-1, the J call TRBJ2-7; the D gene is possibly TRBD2 (6 bases). The CDR3 totals 13 residues. Trimming removed 3 bases at V and 1 base at J, with 10 bases between. Germline V gene sequence: CDR1 DFQATT, CDR2 SNEGSKA (reference sequence). The CDR3 here is CSASRRGSYEQYF. CDR3 nucleotides: TGCAGTGCTAGTAGGCGGGGATCCTACGAGCAGTACTTC.

This clonotype has at least ten counts. This chain uses TRBV28 with TRBJ1-2; D uncertain. This CDR3 has 14 amino acids. Germline-derived CDR1 and CDR2 are MDHEN and SYDVKM. The ends were cut back, 7 bases at V and 0 bases at J, with 12 bases in the middle. The CDR3: CASTILTTNYGYTF. For the CDR3, the DNA is TGTGCCAGCACTATACTAACGACTAACTATGGCTACACCTTC.

This clonotype has a count of ten or more. The J gene is TRBJ1-5, the V gene TRBV19; no firm D call. Trimming removed 0 bases from V and 0 bases from J, with 12 bases in between. The CDR3 covers 17 residues. CDR1 and CDR2 from the germline V gene are LNHDA and SQIVND (reference sequence). The CDR3 sequence: CASSIDLLGYSNQPQHF. In nucleotides, the CDR3 is TGTGCCAGTAGTATAGATCTTCTGGGGTATAGCAATCAGCCCCAGCATTTT.

This clonotype was counted at least ten times. This chain connects TRBV15 to TRBJ1-3, with 9 bases matching TRBD1. Per the germline V gene, CDR1 is LNHNV and CDR2 is YYDKDF (reference sequence). The CDR3 consists of 16 residues. The V and J ends lost 0 bases and 7 bases, in that order; junction bases with no gene match: 7. In DNA, the CDR3 is TGTGCCACCAGCAGAGAGGACAGGGGCCCACCGAACACCATATATTTT. Amino acids: CATSREDRGPPNTIYF.